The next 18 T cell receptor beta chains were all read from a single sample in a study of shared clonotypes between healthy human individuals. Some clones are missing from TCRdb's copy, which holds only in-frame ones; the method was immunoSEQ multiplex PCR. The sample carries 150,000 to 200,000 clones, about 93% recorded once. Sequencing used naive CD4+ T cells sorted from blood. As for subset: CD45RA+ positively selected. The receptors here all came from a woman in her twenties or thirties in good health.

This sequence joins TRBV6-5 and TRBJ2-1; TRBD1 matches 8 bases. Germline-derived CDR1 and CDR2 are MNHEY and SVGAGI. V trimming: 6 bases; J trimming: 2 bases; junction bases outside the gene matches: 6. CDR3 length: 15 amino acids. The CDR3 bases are TGTGCCAGCAGCCGGACAGGGAACCCCTACAATGAGCAGTTCTTC. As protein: CASSRTGNPYNEQFF.

CDR3 sequence reads: CATSPSPVDQPQHF. CDR3 nucleotide sequence: TGTGCCACCAGCCCATCCCCCGTAGATCAGCCCCAGCATTTT. The J gene is TRBJ1-5, the V gene TRBV15; D ambiguous. This CDR3 region has 14 residues. Germline loops: CDR1 LNHNV, CDR2 YYDKDF (reference sequence). The V gene lost 5 bases and the J gene lost 5 bases, with 13 bases spanning the gap.

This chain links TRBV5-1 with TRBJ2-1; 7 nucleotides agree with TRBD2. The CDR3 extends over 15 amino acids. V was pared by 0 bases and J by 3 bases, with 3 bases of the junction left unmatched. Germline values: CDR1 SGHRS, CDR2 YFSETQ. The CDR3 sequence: CASSLGLAVYNEQFF. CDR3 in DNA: TGCGCCAGCAGCTTGGGGCTAGCGGTCTACAATGAGCAGTTCTTC.

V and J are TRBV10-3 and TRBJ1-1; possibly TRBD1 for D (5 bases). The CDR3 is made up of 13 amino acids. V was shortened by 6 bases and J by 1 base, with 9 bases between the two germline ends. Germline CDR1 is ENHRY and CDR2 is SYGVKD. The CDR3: CAIRPTENTEAFF. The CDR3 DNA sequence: TGTGCCATCAGACCGACAGAGAACACTGAAGCTTTCTTT.

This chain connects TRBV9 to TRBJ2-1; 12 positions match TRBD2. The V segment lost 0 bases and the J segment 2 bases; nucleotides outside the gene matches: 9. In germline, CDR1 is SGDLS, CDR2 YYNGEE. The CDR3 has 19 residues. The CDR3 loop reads CASSVADVTSGRTYNEQFF. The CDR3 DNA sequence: TGTGCCAGCAGCGTAGCCGACGTAACTAGCGGGAGGACCTACAATGAGCAGTTCTTC. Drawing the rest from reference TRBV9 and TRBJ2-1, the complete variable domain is DSGVTQTPKHLITATGQRVTLRCSPRSGDLSVYWYQQSLDQGLQFLIQYYNGEERAKGNILERFSAQQFPDLHSELNLSSLELGDSALYFCASSVADVTSGRTYNEQFFGPGTRLTVL.

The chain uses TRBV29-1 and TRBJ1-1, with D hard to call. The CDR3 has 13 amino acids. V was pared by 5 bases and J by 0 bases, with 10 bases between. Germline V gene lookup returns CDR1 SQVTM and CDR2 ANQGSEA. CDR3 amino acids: CSVHGRMNTEAFF. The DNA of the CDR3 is TGCAGCGTTCACGGGCGGATGAACACTGAAGCTTTCTTT.

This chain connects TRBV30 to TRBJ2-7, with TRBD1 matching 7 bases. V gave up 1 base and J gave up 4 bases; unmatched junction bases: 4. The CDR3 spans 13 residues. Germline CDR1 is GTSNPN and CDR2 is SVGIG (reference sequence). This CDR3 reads CAWSEGALYEQYF. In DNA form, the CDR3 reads TGTGCCTGGAGTGAGGGGGCGTTATACGAGCAGTACTTC. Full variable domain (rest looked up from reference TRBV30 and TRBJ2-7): SQTIHQWPATLVQPVGSPLSLECTVEGTSNPNLYWYRQAAGRGLQLLFYSVGIGQISSEVPQNLSASRPQDRQFILSSKKLLLSDSGFYLCAWSEGALYEQYFGPGTRLTVT.

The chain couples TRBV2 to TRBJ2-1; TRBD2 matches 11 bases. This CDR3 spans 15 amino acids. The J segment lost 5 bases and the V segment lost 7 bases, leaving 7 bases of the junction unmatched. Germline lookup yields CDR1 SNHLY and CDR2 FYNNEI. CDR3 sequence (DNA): TGTGCCAGCAAACTAGCGGGAGTTTACCACAATGAGCAGTTCTTC. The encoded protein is CASKLAGVYHNEQFF.

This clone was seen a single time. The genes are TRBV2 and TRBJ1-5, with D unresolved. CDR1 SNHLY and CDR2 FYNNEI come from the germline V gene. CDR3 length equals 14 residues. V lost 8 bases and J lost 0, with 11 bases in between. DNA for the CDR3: TGTGCCAGCGGAGCTTGGATTAGCAATCAGCCCCAGCATTTT. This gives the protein CASGAWISNQPQHF.

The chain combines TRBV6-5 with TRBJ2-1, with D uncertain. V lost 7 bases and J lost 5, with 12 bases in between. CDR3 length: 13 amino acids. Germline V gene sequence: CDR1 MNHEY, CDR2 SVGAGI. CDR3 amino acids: CASTPRPDNEQFF. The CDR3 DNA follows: TGTGCCAGCACCCCACGGCCCGACAATGAGCAGTTCTTC.

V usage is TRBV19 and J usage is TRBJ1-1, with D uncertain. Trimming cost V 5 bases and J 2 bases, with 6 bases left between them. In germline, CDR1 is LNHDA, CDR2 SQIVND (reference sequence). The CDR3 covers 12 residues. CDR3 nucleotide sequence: TGTGCCAGTAGTGTGGGAAACACTGAAGCTTTCTTT. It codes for CASSVGNTEAFF.

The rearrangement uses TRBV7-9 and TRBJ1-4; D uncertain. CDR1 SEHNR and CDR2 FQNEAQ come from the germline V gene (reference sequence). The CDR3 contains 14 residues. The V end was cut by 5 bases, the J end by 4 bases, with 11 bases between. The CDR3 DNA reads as TGTGCCAGCAGCCCGGGCCTTTATAATGAAAAACTGTTTTTT. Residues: CASSPGLYNEKLFF. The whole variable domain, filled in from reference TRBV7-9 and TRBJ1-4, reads DTGVSQNPRHKITKRGQNVTFRCDPISEHNRLYWYRQTLGQGPEFLTYFQNEAQLEKSRLLSDRFSAERPKGSFSTLEIQRTEQGDSAMYLCASSPGLYNEKLFFGSGTQLSVL.

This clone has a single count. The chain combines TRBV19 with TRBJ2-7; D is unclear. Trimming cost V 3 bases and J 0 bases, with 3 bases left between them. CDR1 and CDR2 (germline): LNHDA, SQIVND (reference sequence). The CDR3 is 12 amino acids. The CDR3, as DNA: TGTGCCAGTAGTATTGGCTCCTACGAGCAGTACTTC. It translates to CASSIGSYEQYF.

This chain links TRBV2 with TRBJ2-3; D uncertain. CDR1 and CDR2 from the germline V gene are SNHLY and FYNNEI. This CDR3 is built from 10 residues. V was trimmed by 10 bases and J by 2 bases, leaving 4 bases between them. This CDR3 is CATSTDTQYF. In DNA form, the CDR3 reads TGTGCCACTTCCACAGATACGCAGTATTTT.

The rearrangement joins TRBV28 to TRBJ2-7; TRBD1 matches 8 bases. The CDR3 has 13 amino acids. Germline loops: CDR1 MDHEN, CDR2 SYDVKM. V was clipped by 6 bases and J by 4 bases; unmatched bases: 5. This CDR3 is CASRVTGVYEQYF. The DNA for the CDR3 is TGTGCCAGCAGGGTGACAGGGGTTTACGAGCAGTACTTC.

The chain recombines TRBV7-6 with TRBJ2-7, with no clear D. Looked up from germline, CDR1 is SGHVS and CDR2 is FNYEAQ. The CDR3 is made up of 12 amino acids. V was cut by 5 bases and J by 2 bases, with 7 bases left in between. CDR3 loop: CASSATPYEQYF. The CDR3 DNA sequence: TGTGCCAGCAGCGCTACCCCCTACGAGCAGTACTTC. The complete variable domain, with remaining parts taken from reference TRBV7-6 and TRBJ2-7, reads GAGVSQSPRYKVTKRGQDVALRCDPISGHVSLYWYRQALGQGPEFLTYFNYEAQQDKSGLPNDRFSAERPEGSISTLTIQRTEQRDSAMYRCASSATPYEQYFGPGTRLTVT.

For the CDR3, the DNA is TGTGCCAGCAGCTTGGCTCTAGCGGGAGTCCCATACGAGCAGTACTTC. Amino acids: CASSLALAGVPYEQYF. J is TRBJ2-5 and V is TRBV5-6; 10 positions match TRBD2. The end of the DNA is better explained by TRBJ2-7, so the J call may be wrong. The CDR3 length is 16 residues. Looked up from germline, CDR1 is SGHDT and CDR2 is YYEEEE.

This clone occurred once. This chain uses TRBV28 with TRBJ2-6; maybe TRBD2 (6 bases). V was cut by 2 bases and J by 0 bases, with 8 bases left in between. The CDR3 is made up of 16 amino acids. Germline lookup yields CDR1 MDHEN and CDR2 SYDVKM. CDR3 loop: CASSLGGISGANVLTF. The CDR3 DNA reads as TGTGCCAGCAGTTTAGGGGGGATCTCTGGGGCCAACGTCCTGACTTTC.